This T cell receptor (beta chain) was observed in a study of blood T cell repertoires in COVID-19. In the study overall: The cDNA or gDNA used as material had been derived from T cells, B-cell-depleted T cells, or PBMCs.

In the original workflow: Estimation of nucleated cell counts relied on the amplification of reference gene primers. Assay used: immunoSEQ multiplex PCR; TCRdb lists only in-frame clones, some missing. That table supplies the V and J calls and clone size; D and trimming were determined from the DNA. The profile shows approximately 90,000 clones, approximately 78% of them singletons. From germline, CDR1 is SGHRS and CDR2 YFSETQ. Trimming removed 4 bases from V and 5 bases from J; junction bases left unmatched: 6. The CDR3 sequence is 14 residues long. J is TRBJ2-5 and V is TRBV5-1, with TRBD1 matching 9 bases. The specimen was peripheral blood. The clonotype originates from a woman over 75 with acute or convalescent COVID-19. For the CDR3, the DNA is TGCGCCAGCAGCAGGACAGGGGTAGTGGAGACCCAGTACTTC. Protein product: CASSRTGVVETQYF.